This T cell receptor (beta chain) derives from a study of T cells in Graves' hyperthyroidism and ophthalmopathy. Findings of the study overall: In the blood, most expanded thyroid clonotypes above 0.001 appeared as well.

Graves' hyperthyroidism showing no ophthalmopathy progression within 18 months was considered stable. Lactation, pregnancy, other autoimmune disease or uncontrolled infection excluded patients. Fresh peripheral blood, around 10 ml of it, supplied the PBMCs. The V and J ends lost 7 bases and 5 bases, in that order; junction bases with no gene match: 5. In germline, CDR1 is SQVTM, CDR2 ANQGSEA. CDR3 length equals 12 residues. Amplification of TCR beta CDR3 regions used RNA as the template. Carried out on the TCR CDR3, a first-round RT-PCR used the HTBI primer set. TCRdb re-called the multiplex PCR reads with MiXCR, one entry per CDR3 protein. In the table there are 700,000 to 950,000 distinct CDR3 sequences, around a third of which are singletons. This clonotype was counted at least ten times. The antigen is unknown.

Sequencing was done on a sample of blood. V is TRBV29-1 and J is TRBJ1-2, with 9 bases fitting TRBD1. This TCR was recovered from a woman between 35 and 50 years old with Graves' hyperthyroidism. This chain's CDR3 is CSEGDRDYGYTF. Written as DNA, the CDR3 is TGCAGCGAAGGGGACAGGGATTATGGCTACACCTTC. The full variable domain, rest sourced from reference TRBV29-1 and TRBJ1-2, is SAVISQKPSRDICQRGTSLTIQCQVDSQVTMMFWYRQQPGQSLTLIATANQGSEATYESGFVIDKFPISRPNLTFSTLTVSNMSPEDSSIYLCSEGDRDYGYTFGSGTRLTVV.